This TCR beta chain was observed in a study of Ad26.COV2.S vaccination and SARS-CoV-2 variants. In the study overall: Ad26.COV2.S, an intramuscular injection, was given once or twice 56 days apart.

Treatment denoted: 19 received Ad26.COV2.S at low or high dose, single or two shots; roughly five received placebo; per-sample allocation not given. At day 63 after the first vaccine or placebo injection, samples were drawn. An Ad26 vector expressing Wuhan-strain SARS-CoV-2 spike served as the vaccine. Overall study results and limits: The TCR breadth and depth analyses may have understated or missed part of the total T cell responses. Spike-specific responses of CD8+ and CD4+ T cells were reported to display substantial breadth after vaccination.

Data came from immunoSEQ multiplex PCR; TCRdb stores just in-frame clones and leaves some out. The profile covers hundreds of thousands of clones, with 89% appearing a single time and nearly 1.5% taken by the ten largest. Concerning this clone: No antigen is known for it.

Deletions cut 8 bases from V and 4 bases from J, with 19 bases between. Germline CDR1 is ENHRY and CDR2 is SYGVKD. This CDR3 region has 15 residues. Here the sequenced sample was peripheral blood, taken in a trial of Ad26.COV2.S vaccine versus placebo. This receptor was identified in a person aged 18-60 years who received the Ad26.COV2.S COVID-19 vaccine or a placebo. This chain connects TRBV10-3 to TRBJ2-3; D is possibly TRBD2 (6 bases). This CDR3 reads CAIASDGSISDTQYF. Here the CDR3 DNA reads TGTGCCATCGCCTCAGACGGGAGTATCTCAGATACGCAGTATTTT.